This T cell receptor beta chain originates from a study of T cell changes during pregnancy in multiple sclerosis. Using immunoSEQ multiplex PCR, the repertoire was profiled, and TCRdb retains in-frame clones only, with some absent. The table records around 86,000 clones, 85% to 95% of them present only once. V was clipped by 2 bases and J by 0 bases, with 8 bases between them. CDR1 LNHDA and CDR2 SQIVND come from the germline V gene (reference sequence). CDR3 length equals 14 residues. This clone was seen only once. The specimen comprised peripheral blood, sampled in the first trimester of pregnancy. The J gene is TRBJ2-7, the V gene TRBV19, with D hard to call. The TCR sequence derives from a female donor with multiple sclerosis, enrolled in a pregnancy study. Written as DNA, the CDR3 is TGTGCCAGTAGTATACGGGTTAGCTCCTACGAGCAGTACTTC. It yields the protein CASSIRVSSYEQYF.